This T cell receptor (beta chain) was retrieved from a study of T cell responses to AZD1222 COVID-19 vaccine. Profiled with immunoSEQ multiplex PCR; TCRdb holds only in-frame clones, not every one. The sample lists approximately 130,000 clones; less than 95% were seen once. The CDR3 spans 12 residues. V dropped 6 bases and J dropped 4 bases, with 9 bases sitting between them. Germline loops: CDR1 SGDLS, CDR2 YYNGEE. The V gene is TRBV9, the J gene TRBJ2-3, with D tentatively TRBD1 (6 bases). The receptor comes from an adult in good health. The sample in question was peripheral blood, obtained on day 0 of AZD1222 vaccination. The CDR3 bases are TGTGCCAGCAACGGACAGTCAGATACGCAGTATTTT. As protein: CASNGQSDTQYF.